Listed below are T cell receptor beta chains from one sample, sequenced in a study of T-cell reconstitution after alpha-beta-depleted transplantation in children. TCRdb analysed the PCR reads with MiXCR anew, one entry per CDR3 protein. The profile shows about 300,000 distinct CDR3 sequences, 7.5% to 9% of them singletons. The specimen was peripheral blood, collected 360 days after TCRalphabeta/CD19-depleted stem cell transplant. The receptors originated from a female patient between 2 and 10 years old who had a stem cell transplant for Fanconi anemia, so the T cells may come from the graft donor. The CDR3 runs from the conserved cysteine through the conserved F or W. The D gene is left open where the match is weak. Only part of the rows carry a size: once, few, many, or a class if the clone is expanded.

clone size: once; J gene: TRBJ2-1; V gene: TRBV11-2; D gene: TRBD2; CDR3 DNA: TGTGCCAGCAGCAAGGGAAGCGGGGGTGTTGAGCAGTTCTTC; CDR3 protein: CASSKGSGGVEQFF
clone size: many; J gene: TRBJ1-3; V gene: TRBV7-9; D gene: NA; CDR3 DNA: TGTGCCAGCAGCTTAGCCGGAACCGTCGGAAACACCATATATTTT; CDR3 protein: CASSLAGTVGNTIYF
clone size: NA; J gene: TRBJ2-3; V gene: TRBV24-1; D gene: TRBD2; CDR3 DNA: TGTGCCACCAGTGATCCGACTAGCGGGGGAGATACGCAGTATTTT; CDR3 protein: CATSDPTSGGDTQYF
clone size: NA; J gene: TRBJ2-2; V gene: TRBV2; D gene: NA; CDR3 DNA: TGTGCCAGCAGCCCGACAGGATTAGGCACCGGGGAGCTGTTTTTT; CDR3 protein: CASSPTGLGTGELFF
clone size: many; J gene: TRBJ2-7; V gene: TRBV20-1; D gene: NA; CDR3 DNA: TGCAGTGCTAGATTCGACTTTTCCTACGAGCAGTACTTC; CDR3 protein: CSARFDFSYEQYF
clone size: many; J gene: TRBJ2-5; V gene: TRBV4-1; D gene: TRBD1; CDR3 DNA: TGCGCCAGCAGCCAGGGGACAGGGGGCGCGGAAGAGACCCAGTACTTC; CDR3 protein: CASSQGTGGAEETQYF
clone size: many; J gene: TRBJ1-2; V gene: TRBV5-1; D gene: NA; CDR3 DNA: TGCGCCAGCAGCTTTTACAGCAACTATGGCTACACCTTC; CDR3 protein: CASSFYSNYGYTF
clone size: many; J gene: TRBJ2-7; V gene: TRBV5-6; D gene: NA; CDR3 DNA: TGTGCCAGCAGCTTGTATGAAACCTACGAGCAGTACTTC; CDR3 protein: CASSLYETYEQYF
clone size: NA; J gene: TRBJ1-1; V gene: TRBV10-2; D gene: TRBD1; CDR3 DNA: TGCGCCAGCAGTGAGTTCGGACAGGGAAAGGCCCCACCCCGAGCTTTCTTT; CDR3 protein: CASSEFGQGKAPPRAFF
clone size: NA; J gene: TRBJ1-3; V gene: TRBV28; D gene: NA; CDR3 DNA: TGTGCCAGCAGTTTAATGGGGTTCTCTGGAAACACCATATATTTT; CDR3 protein: CASSLMGFSGNTIYF
clone size: many; J gene: TRBJ1-4; V gene: TRBV7-9; D gene: NA; CDR3 DNA: TGTGCCAGCGCAACTAATGAAAAACTGTTTTTT; CDR3 protein: CASATNEKLFF
clone size: many; J gene: TRBJ2-7; V gene: TRBV21-1; D gene: NA; CDR3 DNA: TGTGCCAGCAAACCTAACTACGAGCAGTACTTC; CDR3 protein: CASKPNYEQYF
clone size: few; J gene: TRBJ1-1; V gene: TRBV4-2; D gene: NA; CDR3 DNA: TGTGCCAGCAGCCCGCAAGGACGGCCTGGAAGGGGCACTGAAGCTTTCTTT; CDR3 protein: CASSPQGRPGRGTEAFF
clone size: many; J gene: TRBJ2-5; V gene: TRBV10-3; D gene: NA; CDR3 DNA: TGTGCCATCAGTGATGGTAGGGGAGAGACCCAGTACTTC; CDR3 protein: CAISDGRGETQYF
clone size: NA; J gene: TRBJ2-5; V gene: TRBV6-2/TRBV6-3; D gene: TRBD1; CDR3 DNA: TGTGCCAGCAGGCGTCAGGGGGCGGTCCACAAAGAGACCCAGTACTTC; CDR3 protein: CASRRQGAVHKETQYF
clone size: many; J gene: TRBJ1-1; V gene: TRBV6-1; D gene: NA; CDR3 DNA: TGTGCCAGCAGGGGGATTGGAGCAAATGAAGCTTTCTTT; CDR3 protein: CASRGIGANEAFF
clone size: many; J gene: TRBJ2-7; V gene: TRBV10-3; D gene: NA; CDR3 DNA: TGTGCCATCAGTGATGGGACCTCCGAAGAGCAGTACTTC; CDR3 protein: CAISDGTSEEQYF
clone size: NA; J gene: TRBJ2-4; V gene: TRBV28; D gene: TRBD2; CDR3 DNA: TGTGCCAGCAGTCCCGGGACTAGCGGGGGGGGAGGCATTCAGTACTTC; CDR3 protein: CASSPGTSGGGGIQYF
clone size: many; J gene: TRBJ2-7; V gene: TRBV6-6; D gene: NA; CDR3 DNA: TGTGCCAGCAGTTACATCCACGAGCAGTACTTC; CDR3 protein: CASSYIHEQYF
clone size: many; J gene: TRBJ1-1; V gene: TRBV5-1; D gene: NA; CDR3 DNA: TGCGCCAGCAGCTCACAGGGAAGGGGCACTGAAGCTTTCTTT; CDR3 protein: CASSSQGRGTEAFF
clone size: many; J gene: TRBJ2-7; V gene: TRBV5-1; D gene: NA; CDR3 DNA: TGCGCCAGCAGCTTGGACCCGGGACTCTCCTACGAGCAGTACTTC; CDR3 protein: CASSLDPGLSYEQYF
clone size: few; J gene: TRBJ1-1; V gene: TRBV7-9; D gene: TRBD1; CDR3 DNA: TGTGCCAGCAGCTTAACCCTCTGGACAGGGACGAACACTGAAGCTTTCTTT; CDR3 protein: CASSLTLWTGTNTEAFF